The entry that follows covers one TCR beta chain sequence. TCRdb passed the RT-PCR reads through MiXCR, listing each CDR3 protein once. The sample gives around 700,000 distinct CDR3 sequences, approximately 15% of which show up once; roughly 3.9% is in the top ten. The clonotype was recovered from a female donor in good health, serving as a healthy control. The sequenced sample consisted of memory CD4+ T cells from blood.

The CDR3 DNA reads as TGCAGTGCTAGCCATCGACAGGCCAGGGAGCCCCAGCATTTT. Translated: CSASHRQAREPQHF. The rearrangement uses TRBV20-1 and TRBJ1-5; D is perhaps TRBD1 (6 bases). CDR1 is DFQATT, CDR2 SNEGSKA, per germline (reference sequence). The CDR3 has 14 residues. Trimming stripped 3 bases from V and 8 bases from J, with 17 bases between.